This T cell receptor beta chain derives from a study of CD8 T cells in ankylosing spondylitis. General study results and limits: Reported data indicate significant enrichment of disease-linked clones within matched ankylosing spondylitis synovial fluid.

Libraries for TCR beta were made by quantitative 5'-RACE with molecular barcodes. TCRdb recomputed calls from the 5' RACE reads with MiXCR, one row per CDR3 protein. This table holds around 130,000 distinct CDR3 sequences, roughly 15% found once. In its sample, this clonotype was seen a few times. Its antigen is unidentified. There are 12 residues in the CDR3. Germline V gene data show CDR1 as MDHEN and CDR2 as SYDVKM. Between the trimmed V and J ends, which lost 7 bases and 6 bases, there was a span of 11 bases. This sequence originates from a female donor with ankylosing spondylitis or in good health (not recorded which). Material: blood, either unsorted or a sorted T cell fraction (not recorded which). The chain couples TRBV28 to TRBJ2-3; TRBD1 is a possible D gene (6 bases). CDR3 in DNA: TGTGCCAGCACTAACAGGGTTGATACGCAGTATTTT. It translates to CASTNRVDTQYF.